The present TCR beta chain was sequenced within a study of vaccination and CD4 T cells after COVID-19. About the study: Recovered patients in the cohort numbered six men and four women, two of them Hispanic.

CDR3 length: 16 amino acids. Germline-derived CDR1 and CDR2 are DFQATT and SNEGSKA (reference sequence). Regarding this clonotype: Its target is unknown. At one of its ends the junction is not consistent with the germline gene, which may arise from a read error.

As for treatment: approximately 10-day PBMC culture with coronavirus spike peptide pools or control peptides (ViraFEST assay). The Oncomine TCR Beta short-read assay generated sequence data from the DNA of cultured CD4+ T cells. TCRdb itself ran the PCR reads through MiXCR, one entry per CDR3 protein. The sample lists some 10,000 distinct CDR3 sequences, 66% seen once, with roughly 25% in the top ten. The rearrangement uses TRBV20-1 and TRBJ1-1, with 9 bases identical to TRBD1. The sequence was collected from a human donor who had recovered from COVID-19. Source material: CD4+ T cells from blood, cultured in vitro. The CDR3 loop reads CSAREVGTGLTAEAFF. The CDR3 nucleotides read TGCAGTGCTAGAGAGGTCGGGACAGGGTTGACTGCGGAAGCCTTCTTT.